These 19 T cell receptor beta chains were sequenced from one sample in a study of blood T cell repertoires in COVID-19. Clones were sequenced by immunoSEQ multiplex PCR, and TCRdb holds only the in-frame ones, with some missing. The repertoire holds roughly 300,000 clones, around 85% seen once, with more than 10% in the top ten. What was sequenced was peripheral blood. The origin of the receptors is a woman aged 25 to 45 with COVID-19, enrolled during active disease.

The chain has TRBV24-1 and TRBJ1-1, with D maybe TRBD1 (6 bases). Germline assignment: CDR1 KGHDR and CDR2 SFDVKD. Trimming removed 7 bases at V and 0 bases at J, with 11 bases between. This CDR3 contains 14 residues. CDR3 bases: TGTGCCACCAGATCAACAGGGATGAACACTGAAGCTTTCTTT. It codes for CATRSTGMNTEAFF.

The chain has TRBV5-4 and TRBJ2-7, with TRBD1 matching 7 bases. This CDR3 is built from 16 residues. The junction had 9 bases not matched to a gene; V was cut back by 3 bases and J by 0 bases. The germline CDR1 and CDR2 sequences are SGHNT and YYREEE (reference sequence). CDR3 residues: CASSSDRFTLSYEQYF. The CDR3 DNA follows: TGTGCCAGCAGCTCGGACAGGTTCACCCTCTCCTACGAGCAGTACTTC.

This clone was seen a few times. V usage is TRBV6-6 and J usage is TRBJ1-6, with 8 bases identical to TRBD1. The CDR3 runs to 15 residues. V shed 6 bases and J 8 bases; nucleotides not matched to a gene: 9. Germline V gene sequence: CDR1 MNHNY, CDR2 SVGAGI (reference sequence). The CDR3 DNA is TGTGCCAGCAGCACAGGACAGGGCTGGGATTCACCCCTCCACTTT. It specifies CASSTGQGWDSPLHF.

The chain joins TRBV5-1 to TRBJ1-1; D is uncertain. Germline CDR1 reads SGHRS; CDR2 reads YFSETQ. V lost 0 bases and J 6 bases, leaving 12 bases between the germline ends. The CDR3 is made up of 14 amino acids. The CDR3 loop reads CASSLDGGISEAFF. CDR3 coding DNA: TGCGCCAGCAGCTTGGACGGCGGGATTTCTGAAGCTTTCTTT.

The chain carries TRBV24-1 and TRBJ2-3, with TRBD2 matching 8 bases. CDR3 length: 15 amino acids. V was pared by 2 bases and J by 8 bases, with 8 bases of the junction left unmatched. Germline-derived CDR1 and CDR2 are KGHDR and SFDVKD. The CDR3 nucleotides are TGTGCCACCAGTGATTATGGCGGGGGGTTGGGTACGCAGTATTTT. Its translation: CATSDYGGGLGTQYF.

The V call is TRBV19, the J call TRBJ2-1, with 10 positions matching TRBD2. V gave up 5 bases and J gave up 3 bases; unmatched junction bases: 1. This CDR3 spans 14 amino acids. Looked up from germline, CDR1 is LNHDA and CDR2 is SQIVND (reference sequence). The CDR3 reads CASSQRGGYNEQFF. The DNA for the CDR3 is TGTGCCAGTAGTCAGCGGGGGGGCTACAATGAGCAGTTCTTC.

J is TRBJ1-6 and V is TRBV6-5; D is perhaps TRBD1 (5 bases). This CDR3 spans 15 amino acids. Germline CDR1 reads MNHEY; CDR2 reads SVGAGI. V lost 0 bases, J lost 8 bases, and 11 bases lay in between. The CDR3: CASSYSAGLDSPLHF. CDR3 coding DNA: TGTGCCAGCAGTTACTCGGCAGGGTTGGATTCACCCCTCCACTTT.

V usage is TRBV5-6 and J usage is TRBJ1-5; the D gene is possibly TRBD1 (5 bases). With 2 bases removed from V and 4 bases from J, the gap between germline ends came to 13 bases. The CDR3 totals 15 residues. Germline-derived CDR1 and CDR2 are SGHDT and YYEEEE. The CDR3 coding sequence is TGTGCCAGCAGCTTTTCAGGGTTCGGAAATCAGCCCCAGCATTTT. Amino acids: CASSFSGFGNQPQHF.

The CDR3 region has the DNA TGTGCCAGTAGTATGGGTCCCATGAGACAGCTTGAAGCTTTCTTT. As protein: CASSMGPMRQLEAFF. V is TRBV19 and J is TRBJ1-1; D perhaps matches TRBD1 (5 bases). CDR3 size: 15 residues. The germline gives CDR1 LNHDA, CDR2 SQIVND (reference sequence). Trimming cost V 3 bases and J 7 bases, with 18 bases left between them.

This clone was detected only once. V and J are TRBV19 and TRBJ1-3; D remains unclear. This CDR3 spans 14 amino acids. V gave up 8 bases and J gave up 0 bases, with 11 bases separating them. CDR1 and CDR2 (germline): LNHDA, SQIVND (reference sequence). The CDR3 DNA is TGTGCCAGTGCCTCTATCCGCTCTGGAAACACCATATATTTT. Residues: CASASIRSGNTIYF.

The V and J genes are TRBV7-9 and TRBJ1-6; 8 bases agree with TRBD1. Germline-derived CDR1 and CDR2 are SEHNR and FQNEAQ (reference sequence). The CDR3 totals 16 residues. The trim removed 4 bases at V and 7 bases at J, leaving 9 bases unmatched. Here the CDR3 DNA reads TGTGCCAGCAGCTACGGGACAGGCAGGTCAAATTCACCCCTCCACTTT. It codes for CASSYGTGRSNSPLHF.

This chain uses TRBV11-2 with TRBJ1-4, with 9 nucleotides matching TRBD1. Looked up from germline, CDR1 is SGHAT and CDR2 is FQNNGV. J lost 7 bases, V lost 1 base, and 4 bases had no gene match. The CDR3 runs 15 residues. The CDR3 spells CASSLGGQGSEKLFF. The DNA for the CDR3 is TGTGCCAGCAGCTTAGGCGGACAGGGGTCTGAAAAACTGTTTTTT.

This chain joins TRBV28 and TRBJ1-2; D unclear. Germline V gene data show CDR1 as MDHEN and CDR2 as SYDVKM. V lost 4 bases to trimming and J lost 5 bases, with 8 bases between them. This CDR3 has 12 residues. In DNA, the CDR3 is TGTGCCAGCAGTTCGGGGTGGTATGGCTACACCTTC. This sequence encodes CASSSGWYGYTF.

The CDR3 spells CASSLMGGGDQETQYF. DNA of the CDR3: TGCGCCAGCAGCTTGATGGGCGGGGGGGATCAAGAGACCCAGTACTTC. The chain combines TRBV5-1 with TRBJ2-5; 9 positions agree with TRBD2. This CDR3 has 16 amino acids. V gave up 1 base and J gave up 2 bases; unmatched junction bases: 6. The germline V gene has CDR1 SGHRS and CDR2 YFSETQ.

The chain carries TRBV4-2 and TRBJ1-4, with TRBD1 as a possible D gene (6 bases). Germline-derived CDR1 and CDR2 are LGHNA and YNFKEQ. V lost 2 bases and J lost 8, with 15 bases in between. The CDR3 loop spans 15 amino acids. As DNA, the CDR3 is TGTGCCAGCAGCCAAAACAGGGTAGCGGGAGAAAAACTGTTTTTT. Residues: CASSQNRVAGEKLFF.

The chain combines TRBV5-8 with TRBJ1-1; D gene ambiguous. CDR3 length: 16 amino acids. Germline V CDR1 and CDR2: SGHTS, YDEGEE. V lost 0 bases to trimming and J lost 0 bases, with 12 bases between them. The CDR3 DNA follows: TGTGCCAGCAGCTTGGAGGCGGTCACAATGAACACTGAAGCTTTCTTT. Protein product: CASSLEAVTMNTEAFF.

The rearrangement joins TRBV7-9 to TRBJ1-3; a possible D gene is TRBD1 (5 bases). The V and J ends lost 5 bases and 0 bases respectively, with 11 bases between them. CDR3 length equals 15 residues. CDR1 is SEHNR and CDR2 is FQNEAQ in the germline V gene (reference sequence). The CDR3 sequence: CASSLQVHSGNTIYF. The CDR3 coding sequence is TGTGCCAGCAGCCTACAGGTCCACTCTGGAAACACCATATATTTT. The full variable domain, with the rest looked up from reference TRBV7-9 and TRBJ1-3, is DTGVSQNPRHKITKRGQNVTFRCDPISEHNRLYWYRQTLGQGPEFLTYFQNEAQLEKSRLLSDRFSAERPKGSFSTLEIQRTEQGDSAMYLCASSLQVHSGNTIYFGEGSWLTVV.

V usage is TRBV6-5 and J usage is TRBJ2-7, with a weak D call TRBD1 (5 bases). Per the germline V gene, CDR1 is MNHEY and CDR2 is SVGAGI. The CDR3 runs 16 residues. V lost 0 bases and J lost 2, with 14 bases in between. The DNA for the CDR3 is TGTGCCAGCAGTTACTCGATATTAGACAGAACCTACGAGCAGTACTTC. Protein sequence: CASSYSILDRTYEQYF.

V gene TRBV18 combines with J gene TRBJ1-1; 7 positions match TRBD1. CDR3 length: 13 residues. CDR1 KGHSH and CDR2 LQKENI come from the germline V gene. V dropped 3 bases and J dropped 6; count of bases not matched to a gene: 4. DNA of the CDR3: TGTGCCAGCTCACCTAACAGGGGTTCTGAAGCTTTCTTT. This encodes CASSPNRGSEAFF.